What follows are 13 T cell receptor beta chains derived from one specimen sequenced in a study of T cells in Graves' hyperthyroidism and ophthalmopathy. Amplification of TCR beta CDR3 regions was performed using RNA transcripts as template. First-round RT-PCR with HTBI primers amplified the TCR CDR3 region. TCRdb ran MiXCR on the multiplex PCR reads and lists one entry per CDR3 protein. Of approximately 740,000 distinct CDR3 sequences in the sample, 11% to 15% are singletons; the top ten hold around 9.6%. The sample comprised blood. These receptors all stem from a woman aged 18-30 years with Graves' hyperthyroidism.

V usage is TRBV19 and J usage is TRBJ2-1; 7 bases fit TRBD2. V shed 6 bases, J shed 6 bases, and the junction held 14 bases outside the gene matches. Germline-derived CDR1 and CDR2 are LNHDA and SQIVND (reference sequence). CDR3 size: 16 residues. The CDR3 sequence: CASSYPAAGVVNEQFF. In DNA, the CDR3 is TGTGCCAGTAGCTATCCCGCGGCGGGAGTGGTCAATGAGCAGTTCTTC.

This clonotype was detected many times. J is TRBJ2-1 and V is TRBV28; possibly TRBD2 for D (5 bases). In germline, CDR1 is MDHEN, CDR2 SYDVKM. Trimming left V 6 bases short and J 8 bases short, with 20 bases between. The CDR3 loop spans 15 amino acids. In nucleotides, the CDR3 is TGTGCCAGCAGGTCGGAGGAAGAGGGAGCCGATGAGCAGTTCTTC. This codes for CASRSEEEGADEQFF.

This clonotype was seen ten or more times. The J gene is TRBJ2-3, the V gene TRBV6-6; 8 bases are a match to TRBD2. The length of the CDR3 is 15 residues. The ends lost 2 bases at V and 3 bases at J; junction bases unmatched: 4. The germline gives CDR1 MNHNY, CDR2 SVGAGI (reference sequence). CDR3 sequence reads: CASSYGAGGTDTQYF. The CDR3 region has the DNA TGTGCCAGCAGTTACGGGGCGGGAGGAACAGATACGCAGTATTTT.

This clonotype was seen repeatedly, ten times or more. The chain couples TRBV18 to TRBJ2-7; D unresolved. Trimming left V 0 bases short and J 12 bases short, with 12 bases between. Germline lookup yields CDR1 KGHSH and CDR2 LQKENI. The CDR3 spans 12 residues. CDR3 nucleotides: TGTGCCAGCTCACCACCAGCCCTCCAGCTGTACTTC. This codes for CASSPPALQLYF.

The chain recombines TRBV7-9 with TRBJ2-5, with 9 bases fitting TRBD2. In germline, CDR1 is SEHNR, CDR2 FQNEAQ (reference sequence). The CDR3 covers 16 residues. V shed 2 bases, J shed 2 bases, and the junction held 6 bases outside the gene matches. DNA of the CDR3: TGTGCCAGCAGCTTAAATGGGCGGGAGGGACAAGAGACCCAGTACTTC. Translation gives CASSLNGREGQETQYF.

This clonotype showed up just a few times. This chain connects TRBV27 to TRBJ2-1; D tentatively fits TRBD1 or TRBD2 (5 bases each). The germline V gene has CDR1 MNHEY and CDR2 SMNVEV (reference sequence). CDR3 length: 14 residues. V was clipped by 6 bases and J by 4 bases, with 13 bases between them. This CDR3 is CASRRGSPYNEQFF. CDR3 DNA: TGTGCCAGCAGGAGGGGTAGTCCTTACAATGAGCAGTTCTTC.

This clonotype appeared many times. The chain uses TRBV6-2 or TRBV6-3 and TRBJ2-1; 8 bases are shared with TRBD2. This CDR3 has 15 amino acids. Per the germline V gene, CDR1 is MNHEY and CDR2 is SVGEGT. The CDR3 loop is CAAEGRLAHYNEQFF. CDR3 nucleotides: TGTGCTGCGGAGGGACGACTAGCGCACTACAATGAGCAGTTCTTC.

This CDR3 is CASGSGVGELFF. CDR3 sequence (DNA): TGTGCCAGCGGGAGTGGAGTCGGGGAGCTGTTTTTT. The gene calls are TRBV9 and TRBJ2-2; the D gene is possibly TRBD2 (5 bases). Trimming cost V 7 bases and J 7 bases, with 11 bases left between them. Germline V lookup: CDR1 SGDLS, CDR2 YYNGEE. CDR3 length: 12 amino acids.

The CDR3 is CASSQLLAGGPLAYNEQFF. CDR3 nucleotide sequence: TGTGCCAGCAGCCAACTACTAGCGGGAGGCCCTCTCGCCTACAATGAGCAGTTCTTC. The gene calls are TRBV13 and TRBJ2-1; 12 nucleotides agree with TRBD2. The germline V gene encodes CDR1 PRHDT and CDR2 FYEKMQ (reference sequence). With 5 bases clipped from V and 2 bases from J, the junction kept 13 bases outside the gene matches. The CDR3 totals 19 residues.

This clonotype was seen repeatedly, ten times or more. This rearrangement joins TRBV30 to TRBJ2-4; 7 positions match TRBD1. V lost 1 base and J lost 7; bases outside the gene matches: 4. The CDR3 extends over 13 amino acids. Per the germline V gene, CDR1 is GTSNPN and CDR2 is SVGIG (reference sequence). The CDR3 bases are TGTGCCTGGAGTGGGACAGGTGCGAACATTCAGTACTTC. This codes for CAWSGTGANIQYF.

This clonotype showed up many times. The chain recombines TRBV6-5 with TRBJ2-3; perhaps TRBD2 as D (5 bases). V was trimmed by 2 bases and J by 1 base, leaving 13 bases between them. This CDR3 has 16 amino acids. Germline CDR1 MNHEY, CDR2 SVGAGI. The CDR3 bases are TGTGCCAGCAGTTACCGAACGGGGTTGGGCACAGATACGCAGTATTTT. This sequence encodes CASSYRTGLGTDTQYF.

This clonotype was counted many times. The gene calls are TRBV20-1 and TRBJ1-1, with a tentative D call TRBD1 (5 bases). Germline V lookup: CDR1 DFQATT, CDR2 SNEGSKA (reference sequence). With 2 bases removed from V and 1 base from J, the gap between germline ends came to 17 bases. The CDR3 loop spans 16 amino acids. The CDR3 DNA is TGCAGTGCTAGACGGGGGTTACGGGATTGGAACACTGAAGCTTTCTTT. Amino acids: CSARRGLRDWNTEAFF.

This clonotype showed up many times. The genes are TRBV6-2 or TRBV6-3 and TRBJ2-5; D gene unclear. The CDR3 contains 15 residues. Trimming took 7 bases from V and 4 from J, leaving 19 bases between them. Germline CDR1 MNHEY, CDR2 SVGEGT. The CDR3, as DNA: TGTGCCAGCACTGGGGATCACCCGTGGGGAGAGACCCAGTACTTC. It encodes CASTGDHPWGETQYF.